This is a list of T cell receptor beta chains from one sample in a study of blood T cell repertoires in COVID-19. Profiling relied on immunoSEQ multiplex PCR, and the TCRdb table lists in-frame clones only, not all of them. The sample holds 200,000 to 250,000 clones, approximately 90% seen once. Specimen: PBMCs or T cells enriched from blood (not recorded which). These receptor sequences come from a woman in her late teens or twenties who had recovered from COVID-19. Each CDR3 is given with its conserved first and last residue. Each record gives: CDR3 DNA, CDR3 protein, V gene, clone size, J gene, D gene. The D gene is left open where the match is weak. Clone size appears in some rows only: once, few, many, or a class for an expanded clone.

cdr3_nt: TGTGCCACCAGTCGGTTCGGTAGTGGAAACACCATATATTTT; cdr3_aa: CATSRFGSGNTIYF; v_call: TRBV6-5; clone_size: -; j_call: TRBJ1-3; d_call: -
cdr3_nt: TGTGCCAGCGGGACAGTGGATCAGCCCCAGCATTTT; cdr3_aa: CASGTVDQPQHF; v_call: TRBV28; clone_size: once; j_call: TRBJ1-5; d_call: TRBD1
cdr3_nt: TGCAGCGTTGAAGTTCGGTGGTCAAAAGCTTTCTTT; cdr3_aa: CSVEVRWSKAFF; v_call: TRBV29-1; clone_size: once; j_call: TRBJ1-1; d_call: -
cdr3_nt: TGTGCCAGCAGTTTTCTCGCGGATCGCTCCTACGAGCAGTACTTC; cdr3_aa: CASSFLADRSYEQYF; v_call: TRBV27; clone_size: -; j_call: TRBJ2-7; d_call: -
cdr3_nt: TGTGCCAGCAGTGGTTTGGGGGGAAGGGGCTACACCTTC; cdr3_aa: CASSGLGGRGYTF; v_call: TRBV2; clone_size: -; j_call: TRBJ1-2; d_call: -
cdr3_nt: TGTGCCAGCAGCTACCCGGGGTCGGGCCCCGAGCAGTACTTC; cdr3_aa: CASSYPGSGPEQYF; v_call: TRBV11-2; clone_size: -; j_call: TRBJ2-7; d_call: -
cdr3_nt: TGTGCCAGCAGTCTAGATCGGACAGCCTCTGGCTACACCTTC; cdr3_aa: CASSLDRTASGYTF; v_call: TRBV6-5; clone_size: -; j_call: TRBJ1-2; d_call: -
cdr3_nt: TGCGCCAGCAGCCAAGCTGTCGTAGATGAAGCTTTCTTT; cdr3_aa: CASSQAVVDEAFF; v_call: TRBV4-1; clone_size: -; j_call: TRBJ1-1; d_call: -
cdr3_nt: TGTGCCAGCAGTTTTGCCCCCGGGAGCTCCTACGAGCAGTACTTC; cdr3_aa: CASSFAPGSSYEQYF; v_call: TRBV28; clone_size: once; j_call: TRBJ2-7; d_call: -
cdr3_nt: TGTGCCACCAGTGACTCCCTAGAGGCCGGGTTCCCAGATACGCAGTATTTT; cdr3_aa: CATSDSLEAGFPDTQYF; v_call: TRBV24-1; clone_size: -; j_call: TRBJ2-3; d_call: -
cdr3_nt: TGTGCCAGCAGCTTAAGGCCCGGGACTAGAGGCGATACGCAGTATTTT; cdr3_aa: CASSLRPGTRGDTQYF; v_call: TRBV7-8; clone_size: -; j_call: TRBJ2-3; d_call: TRBD2
cdr3_nt: TGTGCCAGCAGTGACGACTACACCGGGGAGCTGTTTTTT; cdr3_aa: CASSDDYTGELFF; v_call: TRBV6-4; clone_size: many; j_call: TRBJ2-2; d_call: -
cdr3_nt: TGTGCCATCAGTGATGTTTCAGGCGATCAGCCCCAGCATTTT; cdr3_aa: CAISDVSGDQPQHF; v_call: TRBV10-3; clone_size: -; j_call: TRBJ1-5; d_call: -
cdr3_nt: TGTGCCAGCAGCGTGGGGAGCTACCCGAAGGGTTCACCCCTCCACTTT; cdr3_aa: CASSVGSYPKGSPLHF; v_call: TRBV9; clone_size: -; j_call: TRBJ1-6; d_call: -
cdr3_nt: TGTGCCAGTAGTCCTCGAGGAGGGTCAGGGCCGGAGACCCAGTACTTC; cdr3_aa: CASSPRGGSGPETQYF; v_call: TRBV19; clone_size: -; j_call: TRBJ2-5; d_call: -
cdr3_nt: TGCGCCAGCAGCTTGGGGACTAGCGGGAGGGTCGGCACAGATACGCAGTATTTT; cdr3_aa: CASSLGTSGRVGTDTQYF; v_call: TRBV5-1; clone_size: -; j_call: TRBJ2-3; d_call: TRBD2